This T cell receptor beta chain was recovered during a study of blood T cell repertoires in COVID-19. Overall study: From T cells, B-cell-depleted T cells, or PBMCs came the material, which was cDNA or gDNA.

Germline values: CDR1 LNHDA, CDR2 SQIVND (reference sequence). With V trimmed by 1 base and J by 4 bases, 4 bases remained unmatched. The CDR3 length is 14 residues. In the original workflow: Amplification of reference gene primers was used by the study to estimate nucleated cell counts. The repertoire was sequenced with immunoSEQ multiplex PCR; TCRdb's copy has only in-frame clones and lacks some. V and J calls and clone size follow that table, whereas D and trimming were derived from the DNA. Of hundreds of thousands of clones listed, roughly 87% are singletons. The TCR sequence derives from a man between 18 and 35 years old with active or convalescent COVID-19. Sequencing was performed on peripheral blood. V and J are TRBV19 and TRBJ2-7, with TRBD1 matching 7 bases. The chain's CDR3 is CASSIATGDYEQYF. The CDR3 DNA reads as TGTGCCAGTAGTATAGCTACAGGGGATTACGAGCAGTACTTC.